The 17 T cell receptor beta chains reported below all come from one sample, sequenced in a study of blood T cell repertoires in COVID-19. Sequenced by immunoSEQ multiplex PCR; TCRdb stores in-frame clones only, minus some. The table has about 70,000 clones, under 85% seen once; the top ten hold 7.5% to 10%. Material for sequencing was peripheral blood. These receptor sequences come from a human donor in a cohort sampled during active COVID-19.

This clone was seen only once. The gene calls are TRBV7-9 and TRBJ1-5; TRBD1 might be the D (5 bases). Germline CDR1 reads SEHNR; CDR2 reads FQNEAQ (reference sequence). CDR3 length: 12 residues. The ends were cut back, 4 bases at V and 4 bases at J, with 5 bases in the middle. The CDR3 DNA sequence: TGTGCCAGCAGCTCAGGGAATCAGCCCCAGCATTTT. Encoded protein: CASSSGNQPQHF.

J is TRBJ1-5 and V is TRBV12-3 or TRBV12-4; tentative D call: TRBD1 (6 bases). CDR3 length: 12 residues. V lost 5 bases, J lost 15 bases, and 17 bases lay in between. CDR3 amino acids: CASSAVAGAGHF. The CDR3 nucleotides read TGTGCCAGCAGTGCCGTGGCGGGGGCCGGGCATTTT.

The chain recombines TRBV7-6 with TRBJ2-7; tentative D call: TRBD2 (5 bases). Germline V gene sequence: CDR1 SGHVS, CDR2 FNYEAQ. CDR3 length: 14 residues. Trimming left V 5 bases short and J 1 base short, with 12 bases between. The CDR3 nucleotides read TGTGCCAGCAGCAACCTAGGCGGGTCCTACGAGCAGTACTTC. Its translation is CASSNLGGSYEQYF.

The chain carries TRBV6-5 and TRBJ2-7; tentative D call: TRBD1 (5 bases). This CDR3 spans 14 amino acids. Germline CDR1 and CDR2: MNHEY and SVGAGI. Trimming pared 5 bases from V and 0 bases from J, leaving 11 bases between. CDR3 loop: CASSRTGNSYEQYF. The CDR3 DNA is TGTGCCAGCAGTCGCACAGGTAACTCCTACGAGCAGTACTTC.

The chain employs TRBV2 and TRBJ2-3; 7 bases match TRBD1. V lost 6 bases and J lost 3; bases outside the gene matches: 3. The CDR3 sequence is 13 residues long. The germline V gene has CDR1 SNHLY and CDR2 FYNNEI. The CDR3 nucleotides are TGTGCCAGCAGAGCACAGGGGACAGATACGCAGTATTTT. Translated: CASRAQGTDTQYF.

This chain joins TRBV23-1 and TRBJ1-2; D is perhaps TRBD1 (5 bases). TRBV23-1 is an ORF, and what it does is uncertain. This CDR3 region has 14 residues. V was clipped by 3 bases and J by 2 bases, with 10 bases between them. In DNA form, the CDR3 reads TGCGCCAGCAGTCAGGGGCCAGCCAACTATGGCTACACCTTC. It encodes CASSQGPANYGYTF.

Written as DNA, the CDR3 is TGTGCCAGCAGCTCGACTAGCGGGGGGACGGGAGATACGCAGTATTTT. It specifies CASSSTSGGTGDTQYF. V is TRBV7-2 and J is TRBJ2-3; 13 bases map to TRBD2. Germline V lookup: CDR1 SGHTA, CDR2 FQGNSA. CDR3 length: 16 amino acids. With V trimmed by 4 bases and J by 5 bases, 6 bases remained unmatched.

The chain is built from TRBV6-5 and TRBJ1-6; 11 nucleotides agree with TRBD1. Germline V CDR1 and CDR2: MNHEY, SVGAGI. The V gene end was trimmed by 5 bases and the J gene end by 10 bases; junction bases not matched to a gene: 7. The CDR3 length is 15 residues. CDR3 sequence reads: CASSTDRGRGSPLHF. The CDR3 DNA reads as TGTGCCAGCAGTACGGACAGGGGGCGCGGATCACCCCTCCACTTT.

A single count supports this clone. The CDR3 spells CASSLAEATDTQYF. CDR3 bases: TGCGCCAGCAGCTTGGCCGAGGCAACAGATACGCAGTATTTT. The gene calls are TRBV5-1 and TRBJ2-3, with D hard to call. CDR1 and CDR2 (germline): SGHRS, YFSETQ. The CDR3 has 14 amino acids. V was shortened by 0 bases and J by 3 bases, with 8 bases between the two germline ends.

The V call is TRBV2, the J call TRBJ2-1; 8 nucleotides match TRBD1. The germline gives CDR1 SNHLY, CDR2 FYNNEI. The CDR3 has 14 residues. J gave up 7 bases and V 3 bases, and 5 bases lay outside the gene matches. In DNA, the CDR3 is TGTGCCAGCAGTGACGGGCAGGGGGCTAATGAGCAGTTCTTC. It yields the protein CASSDGQGANEQFF. The full variable domain, in which reference TRBV2 and TRBJ2-1 provide the parts outside the CDR3, is EPEVTQTPSHQVTQMGQEVILRCVPISNHLYFYWYRQILGQKVEFLVSFYNNEISEKSEIFDDQFSVERPDGSNFTLKIRSTKLEDSAMYFCASSDGQGANEQFFGPGTRLTVL.

This clone has a single count. The J gene is TRBJ1-5, the V gene TRBV18; D unresolved. Between the trimmed V and J ends, which lost 2 bases and 4 bases, there was a span of 12 bases. Germline loops: CDR1 KGHSH, CDR2 LQKENI. The CDR3 loop spans 15 amino acids. CDR3 protein: CASSPSGSLNQPQHF. The DNA of the CDR3 is TGTGCCAGCTCACCATCTGGCAGTCTGAATCAGCCCCAGCATTTT.

The V gene is TRBV6-2 or TRBV6-3, the J gene TRBJ2-7; unclear D gene. Germline V gene sequence: CDR1 MNHEY, CDR2 SVGEGT. The V end lost 2 bases, the J end lost 6 bases, and 17 bases lay between the germline ends. The CDR3 is made up of 15 amino acids. CDR3 nucleotides: TGTGCCAGCAGTTACCCCCGCTTTCCAGGCGCCGAGCAGTACTTC. This translates into CASSYPRFPGAEQYF.

This clone has more than one count but fewer than ten. The chain is built from TRBV5-1 and TRBJ1-3; a possible D gene is TRBD1 (6 bases). Trimming stripped 4 bases from V and 2 bases from J, with 10 bases between. Looked up from germline, CDR1 is SGHRS and CDR2 is YFSETQ. The CDR3 length is 14 residues. The CDR3 reads CASSLGTPGNTIYF. The CDR3 DNA reads as TGCGCCAGCAGCCTCGGGACACCTGGAAACACCATATATTTT.

In its sample, this clone was seen a few times. This chain's CDR3 is CASSYLGRTGELFF. CDR3 coding DNA: TGTGCCAGCAGTTATCTGGGGCGAACCGGGGAGCTGTTTTTT. V usage is TRBV6-5 and J usage is TRBJ2-2, with D perhaps matching TRBD1 (5 bases). V dropped 3 bases and J dropped 5 bases, with 10 bases sitting between them. CDR3 size: 14 residues. Germline CDR1 is MNHEY and CDR2 is SVGAGI.

The gene calls are TRBV14 and TRBJ2-7; 8 bases map to TRBD1. Germline V gives CDR1 SGHDN, CDR2 FVKESK. V shed 4 bases and J 1 base; nucleotides not matched to a gene: 3. CDR3 size: 14 residues. This CDR3 is CASSRDRPSYEQYF. The DNA of the CDR3 is TGTGCCAGCAGCCGGGACAGGCCTTCCTACGAGCAGTACTTC.

Remarks on this clone: At one end, the junction sequence differs from germline, possibly due to a read error. The chain employs TRBV20-1 and TRBJ2-7; D is possibly TRBD1 (6 bases). Germline V CDR1 and CDR2: DFQATT, SNEGSKA (reference sequence). This CDR3 has 11 residues. CDR3 loop: CSARLSTGSFF. CDR3 in DNA: TGCAGTGCTAGACTCTCGACAGGCAGCTTCTTC.

This chain uses TRBV7-9 with TRBJ2-7; TRBD1 is a possible D gene (5 bases). The V gene's germline CDR1 is SEHNR and CDR2 FQNEAQ (reference sequence). V was shortened by 3 bases and J by 2 bases, with 8 bases between the two germline ends. The CDR3 has 13 residues. The chain's CDR3 is CASSFLGPYEQYF. CDR3 sequence (DNA): TGTGCCAGCAGCTTCTTGGGGCCCTACGAGCAGTACTTC.